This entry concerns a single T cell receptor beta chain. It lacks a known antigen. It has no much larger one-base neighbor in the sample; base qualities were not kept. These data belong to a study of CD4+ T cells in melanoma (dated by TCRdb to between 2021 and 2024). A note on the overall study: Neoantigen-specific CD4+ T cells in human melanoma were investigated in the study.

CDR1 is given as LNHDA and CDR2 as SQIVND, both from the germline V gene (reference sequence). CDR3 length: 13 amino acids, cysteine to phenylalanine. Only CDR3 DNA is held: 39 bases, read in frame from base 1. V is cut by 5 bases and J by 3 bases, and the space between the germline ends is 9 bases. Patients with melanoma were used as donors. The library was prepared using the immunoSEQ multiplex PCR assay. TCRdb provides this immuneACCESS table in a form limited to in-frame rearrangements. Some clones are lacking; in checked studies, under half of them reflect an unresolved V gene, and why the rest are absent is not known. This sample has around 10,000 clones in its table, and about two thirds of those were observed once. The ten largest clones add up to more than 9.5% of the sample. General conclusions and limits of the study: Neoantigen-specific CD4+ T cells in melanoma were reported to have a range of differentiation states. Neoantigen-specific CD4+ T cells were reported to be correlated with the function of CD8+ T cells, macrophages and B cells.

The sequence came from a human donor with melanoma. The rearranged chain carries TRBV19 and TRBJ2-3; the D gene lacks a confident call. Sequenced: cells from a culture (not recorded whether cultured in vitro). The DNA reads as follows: TGTGCCAGTAGTGAGCAGGCTACAGATACGCAGTATTTT. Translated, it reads CASSEQATDTQYF.